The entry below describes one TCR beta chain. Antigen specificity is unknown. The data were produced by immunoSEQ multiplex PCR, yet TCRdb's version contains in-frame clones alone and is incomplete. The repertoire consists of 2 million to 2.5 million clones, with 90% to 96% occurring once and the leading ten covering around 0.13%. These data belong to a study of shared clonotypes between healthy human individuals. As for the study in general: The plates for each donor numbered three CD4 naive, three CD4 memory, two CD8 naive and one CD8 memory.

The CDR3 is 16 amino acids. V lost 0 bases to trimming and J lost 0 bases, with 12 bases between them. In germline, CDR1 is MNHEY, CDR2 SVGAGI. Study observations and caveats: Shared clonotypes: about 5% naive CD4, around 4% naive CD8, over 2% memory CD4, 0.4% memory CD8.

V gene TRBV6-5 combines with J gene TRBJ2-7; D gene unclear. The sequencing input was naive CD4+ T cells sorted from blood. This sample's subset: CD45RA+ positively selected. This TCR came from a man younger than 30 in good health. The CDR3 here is CASSYSSLRGSYEQYF. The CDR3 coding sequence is TGTGCCAGCAGTTACTCGTCCCTAAGAGGCTCCTACGAGCAGTACTTC.